This is a list of T cell receptor beta chains from one sample in a study of control samples from healthy donors and cancer patients. Method: immunoSEQ multiplex PCR; TCRdb's copy keeps in-frame clones and lacks some. The sample has around 79,000 clones, 93% seen once. Sequences were obtained from PBMCs. The receptors were gathered from a middle-aged woman with lung cancer. CDR3s include the opening cysteine and the closing phenylalanine or tryptophan. D genes are given only for firm matches. For some rows the clone size is stated as once, few or many, or as a class when expanded; others skip it.

D	V	size	J	CDR3	DNA
NA	TRBV14	NA	TRBJ2-7	CASSLTVYEQYF	TGTGCCAGCAGCCTAACAGTCTACGAGCAGTACTTC
NA	TRBV15	NA	TRBJ1-2	CATSRGPRDPDNYGYTF	TGTGCCACCAGCAGAGGCCCCCGGGACCCAGACAACTATGGCTACACCTTC
NA	TRBV5-6	NA	TRBJ2-3	CASSSWQEGPDTQYF	TGTGCCAGCAGCTCCTGGCAGGAGGGCCCAGATACGCAGTATTTT
NA	TRBV4-2	NA	TRBJ2-1	CASSQAAAGPYNEQFF	TGTGCCAGCAGCCAAGCTGCGGCGGGCCCCTACAATGAGCAGTTCTTC
TRBD1	TRBV6-5	NA	TRBJ2-7	CASRVRTGATEQYF	TGTGCCAGCAGGGTTCGGACAGGGGCTACCGAGCAGTACTTC
NA	TRBV9	NA	TRBJ1-1	CASSVGGQGSREAFF	TGTGCCAGCAGCGTAGGGGGGCAGGGTTCAAGGGAAGCTTTCTTT
TRBD2	TRBV15	NA	TRBJ2-1	CATSRDPILAGGSNEQFF	TGTGCCACCAGCAGAGATCCTATACTAGCGGGGGGGAGCAATGAGCAGTTCTTC
TRBD2	TRBV6-1	NA	TRBJ2-5	CASSELTSGGRETQYF	TGTGCCAGCAGTGAATTGACTAGCGGGGGTAGGGAGACCCAGTACTTC
NA	TRBV2	NA	TRBJ1-4	CVSLGEKLFF	TGTGTCTCATTGGGGGAAAAACTGTTTTTT
TRBD2	TRBV11-2	NA	TRBJ2-1	CASSPSGGARNEQFF	TGTGCCAGCAGCCCCAGCGGGGGGGCAAGGAATGAGCAGTTCTTC
NA	TRBV5-1	NA	TRBJ1-1	CASSPRGGMEDTEAFF	TGCGCCAGCAGCCCGAGGGGTGGTATGGAGGACACTGAAGCTTTCTTT
TRBD1	TRBV5-1	NA	TRBJ2-1	CASSLGQGVNEQFF	TGCGCCAGCAGCTTAGGACAGGGGGTCAATGAGCAGTTCTTC
NA	TRBV2	NA	TRBJ1-1	CASSYGENTEAFF	TGTGCCAGCAGTTACGGTGAGAACACTGAAGCTTTCTTT
NA	TRBV7-2	NA	TRBJ2-6	CASSLANRANVLTF	TGTGCCAGCAGCTTAGCAAACAGGGCCAACGTCCTGACTTTC
TRBD2	TRBV29-1	NA	TRBJ2-1	CSVEGQRGSYNEQFF	TGCAGCGTTGAAGGCCAGCGGGGGTCCTACAATGAGCAGTTCTTC
TRBD1	TRBV28	NA	TRBJ2-7	CASSFQGAPFPYF	TGTGCCAGCAGTTTCCAGGGGGCGCCTTTTCCGTACTTC
TRBD2	TRBV9	NA	TRBJ2-7	CASSSGGASFLEQYF	TGTGCCAGCAGCTCCGGGGGGGCCTCGTTCCTCGAGCAGTACTTC
NA	TRBV7-9	NA	TRBJ2-3	CASSLGGEHTDTQYF	TGTGCCAGCAGCTTGGGCGGGGAACACACAGATACGCAGTATTTT
NA	TRBV2	once	TRBJ2-7	CASSVAQRYEQYF	TGTGCCAGCAGTGTGGCTCAGCGTTACGAGCAGTACTTC
NA	TRBV15	NA	TRBJ2-5	CATSRDTGQGPGAQYF	TGTGCCACCAGCAGAGATACAGGTCAAGGCCCCGGAGCCCAGTACTTC
NA	TRBV6-5	once	TRBJ1-2	CASSSVAASHLHGYTF	TGTGCCAGCAGTTCCGTGGCAGCCTCCCACCTTCATGGCTACACCTTC
TRBD1	TRBV9	NA	TRBJ2-5	CASSIEGTGQETQYF	TGTGCCAGCAGCATAGAGGGGACAGGGCAAGAGACCCAGTACTTC
NA	TRBV5-1	few	TRBJ1-5	CASSPSQGSNQPQHF	TGCGCCAGCAGTCCGAGTCAAGGGAGCAATCAGCCCCAGCATTTT
NA	TRBV29-1	few	TRBJ1-6	CSVDSLRQGVDSPLHF	TGCAGCGTTGATTCCTTAAGGCAGGGTGTGGATTCACCCCTCCACTTT
NA	TRBV7-2	NA	TRBJ1-2	CASSRTLNYGYTF	TGTGCCAGCAGCCGGACACTAAACTATGGCTACACCTTC